This section outlines one T cell receptor (beta chain) sequence together with its context. This specimen comes from a study of control samples from healthy donors and cancer patients. This CDR3 is built from 14 residues. V lost 6 bases, J lost 0 bases, and 11 bases lay in between. Germline CDR1 and CDR2: SNHLY and FYNNEI. Profiling relied on immunoSEQ multiplex PCR, and the TCRdb table lists in-frame clones only, not all of them. Counted here are 100,000 to 150,000 clones, 85% to 95% occurring once; the ten biggest clones make up 1.5% to 2%. The sequenced material came from PBMCs. The clonotype was recovered from a man aged 50 to 60 with head and neck cancer. The chain has TRBV2 and TRBJ2-5; D could derive from TRBD1 or TRBD2 (5 bases each). The CDR3 region has the DNA TGTGCCAGCAGGAACCGGGACCACCAAGAGACCCAGTACTTC. Residues: CASRNRDHQETQYF.